A selection of T cell receptor beta chains follows, all from one sample in a study of T cells after yellow fever vaccination. TCRdb reanalysed the 5' RACE reads using MiXCR and keeps one entry per CDR3 protein. This table has some 260,000 distinct CDR3 sequences, approximately 5.2% appearing once. The sequencing here drew on CD4+ T cells sorted from PBMCs, taken on the day of the yellow fever booster vaccination. The receptors were sampled from a man aged 18 to 29 who received the YFV17D yellow fever vaccine. Both conserved end residues are part of each CDR3. A D gene is named only where the DNA matches it firmly. Size tells how often a clone was seen (once, few, many) or the class of an expanded clone, and some rows leave it out.

size | J | D | V | CDR3 | DNA
many | TRBJ2-2 | - | TRBV29-1 | CSVEYDLDTTGELFF | TGCAGCGTTGAATACGACCTAGACACTACCGGGGAGCTGTTTTTT
few | TRBJ1-1 | - | TRBV7-9 | CASSLILGSVNTEAFF | TGTGCCAGCAGCTTAATTTTAGGCAGCGTGAACACTGAAGCTTTCTTT
many | TRBJ1-1 | - | TRBV5-1 | CASSLGVANTEAFF | TGCGCCAGCAGCTTGGGGGTGGCGAACACTGAAGCTTTCTTT
many | TRBJ2-2 | - | TRBV6-2/TRBV6-3 | CASSAFWAANTGELFF | TGTGCCAGCAGTGCCTTTTGGGCAGCGAACACCGGGGAGCTGTTTTTT
- | TRBJ2-3 | TRBD1 | TRBV12-5 | CASGLGTGGPSTQYF | TGTGCTAGTGGTTTGGGGACAGGGGGCCCGTCTACGCAGTATTTT
many | TRBJ1-5 | TRBD1 | TRBV5-5 | CASSLGDRGRQPQHF | TGTGCCAGCAGCTTGGGGGACAGGGGACGGCAGCCCCAGCATTTT
- | TRBJ2-5 | TRBD2 | TRBV29-1 | CSVSAGLVFRAQYF | TGCAGCGTTTCTGCGGGACTAGTGTTTAGAGCCCAGTACTTC
few | TRBJ2-5 | TRBD1 | TRBV7-2 | CASSFDRGRQETQYF | TGTGCCAGCAGCTTCGACAGGGGGCGGCAAGAGACCCAGTACTTC
- | TRBJ2-2 | - | TRBV6-2/TRBV6-3 | CASTPPRRNTGELFF | TGTGCCAGCACCCCCCCCCGGAGGAACACCGGGGAGCTGTTTTTT
many | TRBJ1-3 | - | TRBV5-5 | CASSWLRLTSGNTIYF | TGTGCCAGCAGCTGGTTGAGGTTAACCTCTGGAAACACCATATATTTT
- | TRBJ2-3 | - | TRBV7-2 | CASSTRQATDTQYF | TGTGCCAGCAGCACCCGACAGGCCACAGATACGCAGTATTTT
few | TRBJ2-5 | - | TRBV4-3 | CASSQDHPGLGVETQYF | TGCGCCAGCAGCCAAGATCATCCGGGGTTAGGGGTAGAGACCCAGTACTTC
few | TRBJ2-2 | - | TRBV12-3/TRBV12-4 | CASSPTRTGELFF | TGTGCCAGCAGCCCAACTCGTACCGGGGAGCTGTTTTTT
many | TRBJ2-2 | - | TRBV7-2 | CASSLGPYGTGELFF | TGTGCCAGCAGCTTAGGGCCATACGGCACCGGGGAGCTGTTTTTT
few | TRBJ2-5 | - | TRBV24-1 | CATSEERQETQYF | TGTGCCACCAGTGAGGAAAGGCAAGAGACCCAGTACTTC
- | TRBJ2-1 | TRBD2 | TRBV6-6 | CASSYPGGTGGNEQFF | TGTGCCAGCAGTTACCCCGGGGGAACGGGGGGGAATGAGCAGTTCTTC
few | TRBJ1-1 | - | TRBV6-5 | CATRRETLNTEAFF | TGTGCCACCAGACGGGAGACCTTGAACACTGAAGCTTTCTTT
many | TRBJ2-1 | TRBD1 | TRBV20-1 | CSALGQVWSEGNEQFF | TGCAGTGCACTGGGACAGGTGTGGTCTGAGGGCAATGAGCAGTTCTTC
many | TRBJ1-1 | - | TRBV18 | CASSPRNLNTEAFF | TGTGCCAGCTCACCAAGGAATTTGAACACTGAAGCTTTCTTT
many | TRBJ2-1 | TRBD2 | TRBV20-1 | CSAPRTSGGDNEQFF | TGCAGTGCCCCTCGAACTAGCGGGGGGGACAATGAGCAGTTCTTC
- | TRBJ2-2 | - | TRBV6-2/TRBV6-3 | CASSIRTVGGELFF | TGTGCCAGCAGCATCCGGACAGTTGGCGGGGAGCTGTTTTTT
many | TRBJ2-3 | TRBD1 | TRBV9 | CASSETTGADTQYF | TGTGCCAGCAGTGAGACGACAGGGGCAGATACGCAGTATTTT
- | TRBJ2-5 | TRBD2 | TRBV5-1 | CASSLAPPWGGETQYF | TGCGCCAGCAGCTTGGCCCCCCCGTGGGGAGGGGAGACCCAGTACTTC
- | TRBJ1-6 | - | TRBV5-1 | CASSFDYSSPLHF | TGCGCCAGCAGCTTCGATTATAGTTCACCCCTCCACTTT
- | TRBJ1-5 | - | TRBV6-6 | CASTQNNQPQHF | TGTGCCAGCACACAGAACAATCAGCCCCAGCATTTT
- | TRBJ2-2 | TRBD2 | TRBV12-3/TRBV12-4 | CASLFRGGLGGELFF | TGTGCCAGCCTCTTTCGGGGGGGCCTAGGCGGGGAGCTGTTTTTT
- | TRBJ1-6 | - | TRBV4-3 | CASSQKDGPYNSPLHF | TGCGCCAGCAGCCAAAAGGATGGACCCTATAATTCACCCCTCCACTTT
- | TRBJ1-4 | - | TRBV20-1 | CSAEKGSNEKLFF | TGCAGTGCTGAGAAAGGGTCTAATGAAAAACTGTTTTTT
- | TRBJ2-2 | - | TRBV20-1 | CSAHNDGGTDTGELFF | TGCAGTGCACATAACGATGGGGGGACCGACACCGGGGAGCTGTTTTTT
many | TRBJ2-3 | - | TRBV5-1 | CASSLRLAADTQYF | TGCGCCAGCAGCTTGAGGCTAGCAGCAGATACGCAGTATTTT
few | TRBJ2-7 | TRBD1 | TRBV6-2/TRBV6-3 | CASSLRVNRGVIYEQYF | TGTGCCAGCAGTTTACGGGTTAACAGGGGCGTAATCTACGAGCAGTACTTC
many | TRBJ2-1 | TRBD2 | TRBV5-1 | CASSWGLAGSSYNEQFF | TGCGCCAGCAGCTGGGGGTTAGCGGGGAGCTCCTACAATGAGCAGTTCTTC
few | TRBJ2-1 | TRBD2 | TRBV25-1 | CASSEGSGGHYNEQFF | TGTGCCAGCAGTGAGGGTAGCGGGGGACATTACAATGAGCAGTTCTTC
many | TRBJ2-5 | - | TRBV7-2 | CASSPNWIQTQYF | TGTGCCAGCAGCCCTAACTGGATCCAGACCCAGTACTTC
many | TRBJ2-5 | TRBD2 | TRBV2 | CASTLAGEGTQYF | TGTGCCAGCACCTTAGCGGGGGAGGGGACCCAGTACTTC
few | TRBJ2-2 | - | TRBV29-1 | CSVSGLNTGELFF | TGCAGCGTTAGCGGTCTGAACACCGGGGAGCTGTTTTTT
many | TRBJ2-1 | - | TRBV7-2 | CASSLLSGTGVNEQFF | TGTGCCAGCAGCTTATTGTCAGGGACCGGGGTCAATGAGCAGTTCTTC
few | TRBJ2-3 | TRBD2 | TRBV5-4 | CASSPALAGRTDTQYF | TGTGCCAGCAGCCCCGCCCTAGCGGGGCGCACAGATACGCAGTATTTT
- | TRBJ2-3 | - | TRBV14 | CASSQGLARTQYF | TGTGCCAGCAGCCAAGGTTTGGCACGCACGCAGTATTTT
- | TRBJ1-6 | TRBD1 | TRBV6-6 | CASTLDRGYSPLHF | TGTGCCAGCACCCTCGACAGGGGTTATTCACCCCTCCACTTT
many | TRBJ2-5 | TRBD2 | TRBV20-1 | CSASVVGTSETQYF | TGCAGTGCTAGCGTGGTTGGGACTAGCGAGACCCAGTACTTC
- | TRBJ1-1 | - | TRBV11-2 | CASSSRRSLTAFF | TGTGCCAGCAGCTCACGGAGGTCCCTAACCGCTTTCTTT
few | TRBJ1-5 | - | TRBV20-1 | CSARDITGQPQHF | TGCAGTGCTAGAGACATTACGGGTCAGCCCCAGCATTTT